Described below is a single T cell receptor beta chain sequence and its context. Its antigen is currently unknown. This sample was taken from a study of blood T cells in healthy people across ages. Findings and limits, study-wide: Greater diversity and more naive CD4+ cells were seen in long-lived donors than in aged donors.

V shed 3 bases and J shed 2 bases, with 6 bases lying between them. Per the germline V gene, CDR1 is SNHLY and CDR2 is FYNNEI. The CDR3 has 13 residues. Each sample yielded at least 6 micrograms of PBMC total RNA. Alongside a J-beta primer mix, a sample-barcoded 5' primer served in a second PCR lasting about 7 to 12 cycles. The template-switch adaptor, which had 12 random nucleotides, put a tag on each cDNA molecule. TCRdb used MiXCR to reprocess the 5' RACE reads, holding one entry per CDR3 protein. The table includes 1,300,000 or so distinct CDR3 sequences, approximately 60% detected once. The V and J genes are TRBV2 and TRBJ2-3, with D unresolved. This sequence originates from a man younger than 35 in good health. The sequencing sample was made of blood. The CDR3, as DNA: TGTGCCAGCAGTGAGTCAGCCACAGATACGCAGTATTTT. Translation: CASSESATDTQYF. The entire variable domain, with the rest obtained from reference TRBV2 and TRBJ2-3, is as follows: EPEVTQTPSHQVTQMGQEVILRCVPISNHLYFYWYRQILGQKVEFLVSFYNNEISEKSEIFDDQFSVERPDGSNFTLKIRSTKLEDSAMYFCASSESATDTQYFGPGTRLTVL.